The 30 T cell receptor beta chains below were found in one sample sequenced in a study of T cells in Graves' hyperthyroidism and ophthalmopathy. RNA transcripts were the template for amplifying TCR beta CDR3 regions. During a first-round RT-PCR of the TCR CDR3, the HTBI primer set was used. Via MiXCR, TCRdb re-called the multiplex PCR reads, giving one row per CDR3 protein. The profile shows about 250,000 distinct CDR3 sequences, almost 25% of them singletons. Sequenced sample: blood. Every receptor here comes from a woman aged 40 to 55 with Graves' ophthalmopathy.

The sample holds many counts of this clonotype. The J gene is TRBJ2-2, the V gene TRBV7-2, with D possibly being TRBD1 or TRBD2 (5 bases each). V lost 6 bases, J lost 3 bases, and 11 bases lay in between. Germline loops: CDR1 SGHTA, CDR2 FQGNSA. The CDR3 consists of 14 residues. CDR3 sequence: CASSLGPYTGELFF. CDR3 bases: TGTGCCAGCAGTTTGGGACCGTACACCGGGGAGCTGTTTTTT.

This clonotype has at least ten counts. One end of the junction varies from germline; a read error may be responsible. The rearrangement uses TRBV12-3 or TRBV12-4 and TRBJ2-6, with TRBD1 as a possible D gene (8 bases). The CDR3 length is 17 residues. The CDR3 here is CASSLGQGGPGANVLTF. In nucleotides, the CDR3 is TGTGCCAGCAGCTTAGGACAGGGAGGGCCTGGGGCCAACGTCCTGACTTTC.

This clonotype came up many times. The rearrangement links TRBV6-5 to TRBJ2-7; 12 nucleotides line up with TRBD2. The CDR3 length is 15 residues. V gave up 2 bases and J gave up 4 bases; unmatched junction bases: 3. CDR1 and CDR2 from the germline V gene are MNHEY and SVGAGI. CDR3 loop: CASSYATSGRYEQYF. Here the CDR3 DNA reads TGTGCCAGCAGTTACGCGACTAGCGGGAGATACGAGCAGTACTTC.

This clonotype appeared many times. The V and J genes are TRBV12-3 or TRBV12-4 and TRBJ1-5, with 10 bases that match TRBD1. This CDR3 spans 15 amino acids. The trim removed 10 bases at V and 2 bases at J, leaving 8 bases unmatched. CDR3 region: CAITTGTGGNQPQHF. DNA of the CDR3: TGTGCCATTACGACCGGGACAGGGGGCAATCAGCCCCAGCATTTT.

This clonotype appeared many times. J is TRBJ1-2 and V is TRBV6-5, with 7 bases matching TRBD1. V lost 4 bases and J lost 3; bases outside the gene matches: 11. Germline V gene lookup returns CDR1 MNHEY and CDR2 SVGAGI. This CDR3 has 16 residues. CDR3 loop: CASSLTGWDYDYGYTF. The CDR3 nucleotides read TGTGCCAGCAGTTTGACAGGGTGGGACTACGACTATGGCTACACCTTC.

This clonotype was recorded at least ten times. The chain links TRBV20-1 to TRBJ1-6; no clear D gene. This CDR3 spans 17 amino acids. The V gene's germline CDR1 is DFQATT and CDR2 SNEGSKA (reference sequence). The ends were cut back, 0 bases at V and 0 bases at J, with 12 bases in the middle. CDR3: CSARDVGLSSYNSPLHF. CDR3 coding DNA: TGCAGTGCTAGAGATGTCGGACTGAGCTCCTATAATTCACCCCTCCACTTT.

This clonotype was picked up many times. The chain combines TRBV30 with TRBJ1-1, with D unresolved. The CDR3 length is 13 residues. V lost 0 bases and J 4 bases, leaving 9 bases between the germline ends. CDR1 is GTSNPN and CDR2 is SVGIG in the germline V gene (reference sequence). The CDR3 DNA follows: TGTGCCTGGAGTGTAAAGGGAGGCACTGAAGCTTTCTTT. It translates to CAWSVKGGTEAFF.

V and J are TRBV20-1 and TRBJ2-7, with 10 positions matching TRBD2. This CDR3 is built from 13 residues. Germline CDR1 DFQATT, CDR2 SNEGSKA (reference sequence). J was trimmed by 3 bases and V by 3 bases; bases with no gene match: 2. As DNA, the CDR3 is TGCAGTGCTAGGTCTAGCGGGGGCTACGAGCAGTACTTC. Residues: CSARSSGGYEQYF.

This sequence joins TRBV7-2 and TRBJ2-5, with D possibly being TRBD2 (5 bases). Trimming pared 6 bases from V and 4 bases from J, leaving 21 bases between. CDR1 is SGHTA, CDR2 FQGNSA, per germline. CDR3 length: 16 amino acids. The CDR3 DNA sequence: TGTGCCAGCAGTTACGTGACGGCGAACCGGGGAGAGACCCAGTACTTC. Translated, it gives CASSYVTANRGETQYF.

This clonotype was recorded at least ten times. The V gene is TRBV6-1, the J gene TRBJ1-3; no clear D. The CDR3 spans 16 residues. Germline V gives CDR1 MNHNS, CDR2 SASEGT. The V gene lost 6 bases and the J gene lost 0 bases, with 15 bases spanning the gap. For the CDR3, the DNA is TGTGCCAGCAGCCCGGCTGTGTGGGGCTCTGGAAACACCATATATTTT. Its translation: CASSPAVWGSGNTIYF.

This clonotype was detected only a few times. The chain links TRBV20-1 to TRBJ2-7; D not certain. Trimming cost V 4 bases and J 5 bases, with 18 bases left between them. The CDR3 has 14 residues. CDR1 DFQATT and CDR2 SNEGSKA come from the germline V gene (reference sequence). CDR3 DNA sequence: TGCAGTGCTATCGGACGGAGCGAAGTCGACGAGCAGTACTTC. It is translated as CSAIGRSEVDEQYF.

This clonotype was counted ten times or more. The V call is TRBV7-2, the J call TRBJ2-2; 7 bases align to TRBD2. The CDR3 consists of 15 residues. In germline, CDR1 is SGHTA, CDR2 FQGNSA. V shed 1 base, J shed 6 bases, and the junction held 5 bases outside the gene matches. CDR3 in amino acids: CASSLDWGGSGELFF. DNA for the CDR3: TGTGCCAGCAGCTTAGACTGGGGGGGGTCCGGGGAGCTGTTTTTT.

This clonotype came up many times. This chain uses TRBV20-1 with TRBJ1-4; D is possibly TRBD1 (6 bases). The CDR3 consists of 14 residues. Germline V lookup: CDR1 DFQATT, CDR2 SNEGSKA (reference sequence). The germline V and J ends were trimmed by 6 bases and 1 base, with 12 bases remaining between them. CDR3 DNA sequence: TGCAGTGCGCCACACAGGGTAACTAATGAAAAACTGTTTTTT. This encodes CSAPHRVTNEKLFF.

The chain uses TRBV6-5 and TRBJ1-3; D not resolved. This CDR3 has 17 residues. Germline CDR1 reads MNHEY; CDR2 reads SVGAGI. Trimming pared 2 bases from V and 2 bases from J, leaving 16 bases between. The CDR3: CASSYGGGFFAGNTIYF. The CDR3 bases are TGTGCCAGCAGTTACGGAGGCGGGTTTTTCGCTGGAAACACCATATATTTT.

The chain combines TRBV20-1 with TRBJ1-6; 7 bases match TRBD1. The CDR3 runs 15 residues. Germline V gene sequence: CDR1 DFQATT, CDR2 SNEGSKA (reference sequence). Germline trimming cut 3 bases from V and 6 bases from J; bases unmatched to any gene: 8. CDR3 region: CSARGDRIVNSPLHF. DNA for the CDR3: TGCAGTGCTAGGGGGGACAGAATAGTTAATTCACCCCTCCACTTT.

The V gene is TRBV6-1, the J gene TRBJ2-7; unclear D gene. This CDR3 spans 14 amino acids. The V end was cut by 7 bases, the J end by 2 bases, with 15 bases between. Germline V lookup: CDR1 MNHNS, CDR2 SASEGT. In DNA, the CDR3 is TGTGCCAGCACCTGGAGCCCAGCAACCTACGAGCAGTACTTC. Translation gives CASTWSPATYEQYF.

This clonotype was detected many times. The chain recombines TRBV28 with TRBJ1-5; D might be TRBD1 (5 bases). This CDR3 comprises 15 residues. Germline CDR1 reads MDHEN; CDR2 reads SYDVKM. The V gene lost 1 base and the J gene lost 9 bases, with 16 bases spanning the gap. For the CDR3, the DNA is TGTGCCAGCAGTTTATTTGCTATAGGGGTATTGCCCCAGCATTTT. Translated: CASSLFAIGVLPQHF.

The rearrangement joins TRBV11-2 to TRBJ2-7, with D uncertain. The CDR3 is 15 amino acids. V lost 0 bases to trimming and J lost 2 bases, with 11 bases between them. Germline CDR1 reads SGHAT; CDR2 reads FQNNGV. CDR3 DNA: TGTGCCAGCAGCTTAGACCCCGGCGCTGCCTACGAGCAGTACTTC. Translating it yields CASSLDPGAAYEQYF. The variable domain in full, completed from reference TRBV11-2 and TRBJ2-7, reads EAGVAQSPRYKIIEKRQSVAFWCNPISGHATLYWYQQILGQGPKLLIQFQNNGVVDDSQLPKDRFSAERLKGVDSTLKIQPAKLEDSAVYLCASSLDPGAAYEQYFGPGTRLTVT.

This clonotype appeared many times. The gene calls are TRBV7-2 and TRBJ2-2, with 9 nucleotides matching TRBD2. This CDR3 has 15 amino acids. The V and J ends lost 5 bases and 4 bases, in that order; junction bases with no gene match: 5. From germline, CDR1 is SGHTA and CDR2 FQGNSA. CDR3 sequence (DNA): TGTGCCAGCAGCCCTACTAGCGGGTCCACCGGGGAGCTGTTTTTT. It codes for CASSPTSGSTGELFF.

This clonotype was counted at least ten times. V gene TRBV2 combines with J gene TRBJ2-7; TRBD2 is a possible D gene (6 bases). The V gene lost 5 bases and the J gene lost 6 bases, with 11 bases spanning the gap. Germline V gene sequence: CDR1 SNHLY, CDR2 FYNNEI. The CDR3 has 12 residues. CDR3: CASSPLAPEQYF. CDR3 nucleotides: TGTGCCAGCAGTCCCCTAGCGCCCGAGCAGTACTTC. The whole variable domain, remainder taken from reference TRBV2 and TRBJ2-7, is EPEVTQTPSHQVTQMGQEVILRCVPISNHLYFYWYRQILGQKVEFLVSFYNNEISEKSEIFDDQFSVERPDGSNFTLKIRSTKLEDSAMYFCASSPLAPEQYFGPGTRLTVT.

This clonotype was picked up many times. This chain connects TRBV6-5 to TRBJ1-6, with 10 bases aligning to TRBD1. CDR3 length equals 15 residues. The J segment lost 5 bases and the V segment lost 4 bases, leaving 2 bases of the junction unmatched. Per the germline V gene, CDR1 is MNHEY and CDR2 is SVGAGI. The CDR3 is CASSLGTGDNSPLHF. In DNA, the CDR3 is TGTGCCAGCAGTTTGGGGACAGGGGATAATTCACCCCTCCACTTT.

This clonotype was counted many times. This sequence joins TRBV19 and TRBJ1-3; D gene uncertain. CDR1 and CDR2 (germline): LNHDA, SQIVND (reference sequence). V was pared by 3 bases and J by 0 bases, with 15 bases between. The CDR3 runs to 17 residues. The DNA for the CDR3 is TGTGCCAGTAGTATCCCAGGAATTCTCCGCTCTGGAAACACCATATATTTT. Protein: CASSIPGILRSGNTIYF.

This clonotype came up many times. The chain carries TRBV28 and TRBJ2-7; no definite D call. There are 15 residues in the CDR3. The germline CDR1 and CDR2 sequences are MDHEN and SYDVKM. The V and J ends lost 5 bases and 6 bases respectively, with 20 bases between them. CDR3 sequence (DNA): TGTGCCAGCAGTCTGAGCAGGCTTCCCCCCCCCGAGCAGTACTTC. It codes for CASSLSRLPPPEQYF.

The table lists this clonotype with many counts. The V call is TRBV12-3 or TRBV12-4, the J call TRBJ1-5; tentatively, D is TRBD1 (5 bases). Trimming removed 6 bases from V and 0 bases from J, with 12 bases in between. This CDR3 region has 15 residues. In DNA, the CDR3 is TGTGCCAGCAGAAAGACAGAGTATAGCAATCAGCCCCAGCATTTT. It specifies CASRKTEYSNQPQHF.

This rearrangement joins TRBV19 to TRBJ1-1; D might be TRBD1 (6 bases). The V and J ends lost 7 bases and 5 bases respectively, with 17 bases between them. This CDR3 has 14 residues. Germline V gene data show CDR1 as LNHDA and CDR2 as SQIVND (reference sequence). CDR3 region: CASILTPGVTEAFF. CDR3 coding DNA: TGTGCCAGTATCCTAACCCCAGGGGTGACTGAAGCTTTCTTT. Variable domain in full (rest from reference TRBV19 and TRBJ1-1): DGGITQSPKYLFRKEGQNVTLSCEQNLNHDAMYWYRQDPGQGLRLIYYSQIVNDFQKGDIAEGYSVSREKKESFPLTVTSAQKNPTAFYLCASILTPGVTEAFFGQGTRLTVV.

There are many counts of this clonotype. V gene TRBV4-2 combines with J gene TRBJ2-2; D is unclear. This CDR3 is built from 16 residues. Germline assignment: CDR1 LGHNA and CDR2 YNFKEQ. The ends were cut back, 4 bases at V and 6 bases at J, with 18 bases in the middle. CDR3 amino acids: CASSPPPGSSAGELFF. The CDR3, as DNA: TGTGCCAGCAGCCCACCTCCCGGGTCGTCGGCCGGGGAGCTGTTTTTT.

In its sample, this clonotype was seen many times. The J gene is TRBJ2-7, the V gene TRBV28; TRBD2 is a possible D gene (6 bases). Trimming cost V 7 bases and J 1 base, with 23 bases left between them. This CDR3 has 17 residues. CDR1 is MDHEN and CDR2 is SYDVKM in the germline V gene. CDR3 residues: CASINPGGLKGSYEQYF. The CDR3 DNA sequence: TGTGCCAGCATTAACCCCGGGGGACTCAAGGGGTCCTACGAGCAGTACTTC.

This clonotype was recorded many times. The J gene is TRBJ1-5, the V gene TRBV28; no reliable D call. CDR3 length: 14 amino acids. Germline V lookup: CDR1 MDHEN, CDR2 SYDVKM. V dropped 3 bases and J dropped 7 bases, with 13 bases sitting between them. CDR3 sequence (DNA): TGTGCCAGCAGTTTTCTGAGGGCTACGCAGCCCCAGCATTTT. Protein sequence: CASSFLRATQPQHF.

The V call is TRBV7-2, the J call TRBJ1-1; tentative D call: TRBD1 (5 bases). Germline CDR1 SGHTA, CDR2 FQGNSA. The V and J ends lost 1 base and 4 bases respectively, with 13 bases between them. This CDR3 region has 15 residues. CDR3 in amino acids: CASSLVAGRGTEAFF. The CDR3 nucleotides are TGTGCCAGCAGCTTAGTGGCGGGGCGCGGCACTGAAGCTTTCTTT.

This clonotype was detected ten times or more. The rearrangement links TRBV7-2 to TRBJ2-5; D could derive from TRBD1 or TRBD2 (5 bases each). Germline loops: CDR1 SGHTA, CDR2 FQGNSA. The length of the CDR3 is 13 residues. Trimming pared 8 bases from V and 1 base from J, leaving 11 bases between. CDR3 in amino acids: CASRPGPQETQYF. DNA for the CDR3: TGTGCCAGCCGACCGGGGCCCCAAGAGACCCAGTACTTC.